This TCR beta chain was captured by sequencing in a study of molecular identifiers for immune sequencing clone quantification. A single record per CDR3 protein comes from TCRdb applying MiXCR to the PCR reads. The table has about 640,000 distinct CDR3 sequences, just under 20% seen once. CDR1 and CDR2 from the germline V gene are SGHRS and YFSETQ. V was cut by 5 bases and J by 2 bases, with 9 bases left in between. The length of the CDR3 is 13 residues. This clonotype was seen repeatedly, ten times or more. The sequence was collected from a human donor in good health. Some libraries in this study had Jurkat cell RNA spiked in. The sample comprised naive CD8+ T cells from blood, with Jurkat cell RNA spiked in. The subset was: FACS-sorted CD8+CD4-CCR7+CD45RA+ naive T cells. The chain employs TRBV5-1 and TRBJ2-3; D may be TRBD2 (5 bases). The CDR3 DNA reads as TGCGCCAGCAGAGGACTGAACACAGATACGCAGTATTTT. This encodes CASRGLNTDTQYF.